What follows describes a single T cell receptor (beta chain). This sample was taken from a study of post-analysis software for immune sequencing data. The TCR beta cDNA libraries contained unique molecular identifiers. TCRdb reprocessed the PCR reads via MiXCR and lists one record per CDR3 protein. The sample comprises under 200,000 distinct CDR3 sequences, around 36% of which are singletons, and over 25% rests with the top ten. CDR3 length equals 14 residues. V was clipped by 4 bases and J by 8 bases, with 16 bases between them. Germline CDR1 and CDR2: SGDLS and YYNGEE. Sequenced here: blood, sampled after autologous hematopoietic stem cell transplantation. The receptor's source is a girl under 18 with multiple sclerosis. The chain combines TRBV9 with TRBJ2-1, with D tentatively TRBD1 or TRBD2 (5 bases each). CDR3 sequence reads: CASSHGGGSDEQFF. The CDR3 DNA follows: TGTGCCAGCAGCCATGGTGGGGGTAGCGATGAGCAGTTCTTC. The entire variable domain, with the rest obtained from reference TRBV9 and TRBJ2-1, is as follows: DSGVTQTPKHLITATGQRVTLRCSPRSGDLSVYWYQQSLDQGLQFLIQYYNGEERAKGNILERFSAQQFPDLHSELNLSSLELGDSALYFCASSHGGGSDEQFFGPGTRLTVL.